This T cell receptor (beta chain) was obtained from a study of T-cell reconstitution after alpha-beta-depleted transplantation in children. Germline CDR1 and CDR2: MNHNS and SASEGT. V was shortened by 5 bases and J by 4 bases, with 16 bases between the two germline ends. The CDR3 sequence is 15 residues long. During its preparation, the TCRbeta library received unique molecular identifiers. Using its own MiXCR run on the PCR reads, TCRdb lists one record per CDR3 protein. The table has some 600,000 distinct CDR3 sequences, 13% seen once. The sample consisted of PBMCs, mostly from graft donor cells, taken 360 days after TCRalphabeta/CD19-depleted stem cell transplant. The TCR comes from a male patient aged 10-17 years who had a stem cell transplant for acute myeloid leukemia, so the T cells may come from the graft donor. This chain links TRBV6-1 with TRBJ2-3, with D perhaps TRBD1 or TRBD2 (6 bases each). The CDR3 DNA sequence: TGTGCCAGCAGTATCGGGGGCAGGGTGGCAGATACGCAGTATTTT. This encodes CASSIGGRVADTQYF.